A single T cell receptor beta chain is shown here with its context. Only in-frame clones appear in the TCRdb table, and some are missing; sequencing was by immunoSEQ multiplex PCR. The sample records 50,000 to 65,000 clones, 80% to 85% being singletons. Germline V lookup: CDR1 ENHRY, CDR2 SYGVKD. Trimming left V 0 bases short and J 0 bases short, with 9 bases between. The CDR3 consists of 16 residues. These data originate in a study of blood T cell repertoires in COVID-19. This clonotype was obtained from a man aged 55 to 70 with COVID-19, enrolled during active disease. Specimen: peripheral blood. The V and J genes are TRBV10-3 and TRBJ2-1; a weak D match, TRBD2 (6 bases). This CDR3 is CAISESSSGSYNEQFF. CDR3 DNA: TGTGCCATCAGTGAGTCGAGTAGCGGCTCCTACAATGAGCAGTTCTTC.